These 3 T cell receptor beta chains were all obtained from the same sample, sequenced in a study of blood T cell repertoires in COVID-19. Measured with immunoSEQ multiplex PCR; TCRdb has only the in-frame clones, and not every one. The table has about 240,000 clones, approximately 83% seen once; the top ten hold about 3.6%. The sample taken for sequencing was PBMCs or T cells enriched from blood (not recorded which). These receptors were obtained from a woman between 40 and 55 years old who had been exposed to COVID-19.

The chain links TRBV19 to TRBJ2-7, with 9 bases identical to TRBD1. The CDR3 is 15 amino acids. In germline, CDR1 is LNHDA, CDR2 SQIVND (reference sequence). Trimming removed 3 bases from V and 1 base from J; junction bases left unmatched: 4. CDR3 bases: TGTGCCAGTAGTATCGGGACAGGGACGTCCTACGAGCAGTACTTC. Amino acid sequence: CASSIGTGTSYEQYF. Combining the CDR3 with reference TRBV19 and TRBJ2-7 gives the whole variable domain DGGITQSPKYLFRKEGQNVTLSCEQNLNHDAMYWYRQDPGQGLRLIYYSQIVNDFQKGDIAEGYSVSREKKESFPLTVTSAQKNPTAFYLCASSIGTGTSYEQYFGPGTRLTVT.

This rearrangement joins TRBV6-5 to TRBJ1-2, with 10 bases that match TRBD1. The CDR3 is 14 residues long. Germline CDR1 MNHEY, CDR2 SVGAGI. The V gene end was trimmed by 7 bases and the J gene end by 3 bases; junction bases not matched to a gene: 5. The CDR3 loop reads CASTVTGGDYGYTF. CDR3 in DNA: TGTGCCAGCACCGTGACAGGGGGCGACTATGGCTACACCTTC.

This sequence joins TRBV28 and TRBJ2-2, with TRBD2 matching 8 bases. Trimming at V came to 8 bases and at J to 7 bases, leaving 15 bases not matched to a gene. CDR1 and CDR2 from the germline V gene are MDHEN and SYDVKM. This CDR3 is built from 16 residues. Written as DNA, the CDR3 is TGTGCCAGCTGCAGCATGGCCGGGAGGGGATACGGGGAGCTGTTTTTT. Translating gives CASCSMAGRGYGELFF.